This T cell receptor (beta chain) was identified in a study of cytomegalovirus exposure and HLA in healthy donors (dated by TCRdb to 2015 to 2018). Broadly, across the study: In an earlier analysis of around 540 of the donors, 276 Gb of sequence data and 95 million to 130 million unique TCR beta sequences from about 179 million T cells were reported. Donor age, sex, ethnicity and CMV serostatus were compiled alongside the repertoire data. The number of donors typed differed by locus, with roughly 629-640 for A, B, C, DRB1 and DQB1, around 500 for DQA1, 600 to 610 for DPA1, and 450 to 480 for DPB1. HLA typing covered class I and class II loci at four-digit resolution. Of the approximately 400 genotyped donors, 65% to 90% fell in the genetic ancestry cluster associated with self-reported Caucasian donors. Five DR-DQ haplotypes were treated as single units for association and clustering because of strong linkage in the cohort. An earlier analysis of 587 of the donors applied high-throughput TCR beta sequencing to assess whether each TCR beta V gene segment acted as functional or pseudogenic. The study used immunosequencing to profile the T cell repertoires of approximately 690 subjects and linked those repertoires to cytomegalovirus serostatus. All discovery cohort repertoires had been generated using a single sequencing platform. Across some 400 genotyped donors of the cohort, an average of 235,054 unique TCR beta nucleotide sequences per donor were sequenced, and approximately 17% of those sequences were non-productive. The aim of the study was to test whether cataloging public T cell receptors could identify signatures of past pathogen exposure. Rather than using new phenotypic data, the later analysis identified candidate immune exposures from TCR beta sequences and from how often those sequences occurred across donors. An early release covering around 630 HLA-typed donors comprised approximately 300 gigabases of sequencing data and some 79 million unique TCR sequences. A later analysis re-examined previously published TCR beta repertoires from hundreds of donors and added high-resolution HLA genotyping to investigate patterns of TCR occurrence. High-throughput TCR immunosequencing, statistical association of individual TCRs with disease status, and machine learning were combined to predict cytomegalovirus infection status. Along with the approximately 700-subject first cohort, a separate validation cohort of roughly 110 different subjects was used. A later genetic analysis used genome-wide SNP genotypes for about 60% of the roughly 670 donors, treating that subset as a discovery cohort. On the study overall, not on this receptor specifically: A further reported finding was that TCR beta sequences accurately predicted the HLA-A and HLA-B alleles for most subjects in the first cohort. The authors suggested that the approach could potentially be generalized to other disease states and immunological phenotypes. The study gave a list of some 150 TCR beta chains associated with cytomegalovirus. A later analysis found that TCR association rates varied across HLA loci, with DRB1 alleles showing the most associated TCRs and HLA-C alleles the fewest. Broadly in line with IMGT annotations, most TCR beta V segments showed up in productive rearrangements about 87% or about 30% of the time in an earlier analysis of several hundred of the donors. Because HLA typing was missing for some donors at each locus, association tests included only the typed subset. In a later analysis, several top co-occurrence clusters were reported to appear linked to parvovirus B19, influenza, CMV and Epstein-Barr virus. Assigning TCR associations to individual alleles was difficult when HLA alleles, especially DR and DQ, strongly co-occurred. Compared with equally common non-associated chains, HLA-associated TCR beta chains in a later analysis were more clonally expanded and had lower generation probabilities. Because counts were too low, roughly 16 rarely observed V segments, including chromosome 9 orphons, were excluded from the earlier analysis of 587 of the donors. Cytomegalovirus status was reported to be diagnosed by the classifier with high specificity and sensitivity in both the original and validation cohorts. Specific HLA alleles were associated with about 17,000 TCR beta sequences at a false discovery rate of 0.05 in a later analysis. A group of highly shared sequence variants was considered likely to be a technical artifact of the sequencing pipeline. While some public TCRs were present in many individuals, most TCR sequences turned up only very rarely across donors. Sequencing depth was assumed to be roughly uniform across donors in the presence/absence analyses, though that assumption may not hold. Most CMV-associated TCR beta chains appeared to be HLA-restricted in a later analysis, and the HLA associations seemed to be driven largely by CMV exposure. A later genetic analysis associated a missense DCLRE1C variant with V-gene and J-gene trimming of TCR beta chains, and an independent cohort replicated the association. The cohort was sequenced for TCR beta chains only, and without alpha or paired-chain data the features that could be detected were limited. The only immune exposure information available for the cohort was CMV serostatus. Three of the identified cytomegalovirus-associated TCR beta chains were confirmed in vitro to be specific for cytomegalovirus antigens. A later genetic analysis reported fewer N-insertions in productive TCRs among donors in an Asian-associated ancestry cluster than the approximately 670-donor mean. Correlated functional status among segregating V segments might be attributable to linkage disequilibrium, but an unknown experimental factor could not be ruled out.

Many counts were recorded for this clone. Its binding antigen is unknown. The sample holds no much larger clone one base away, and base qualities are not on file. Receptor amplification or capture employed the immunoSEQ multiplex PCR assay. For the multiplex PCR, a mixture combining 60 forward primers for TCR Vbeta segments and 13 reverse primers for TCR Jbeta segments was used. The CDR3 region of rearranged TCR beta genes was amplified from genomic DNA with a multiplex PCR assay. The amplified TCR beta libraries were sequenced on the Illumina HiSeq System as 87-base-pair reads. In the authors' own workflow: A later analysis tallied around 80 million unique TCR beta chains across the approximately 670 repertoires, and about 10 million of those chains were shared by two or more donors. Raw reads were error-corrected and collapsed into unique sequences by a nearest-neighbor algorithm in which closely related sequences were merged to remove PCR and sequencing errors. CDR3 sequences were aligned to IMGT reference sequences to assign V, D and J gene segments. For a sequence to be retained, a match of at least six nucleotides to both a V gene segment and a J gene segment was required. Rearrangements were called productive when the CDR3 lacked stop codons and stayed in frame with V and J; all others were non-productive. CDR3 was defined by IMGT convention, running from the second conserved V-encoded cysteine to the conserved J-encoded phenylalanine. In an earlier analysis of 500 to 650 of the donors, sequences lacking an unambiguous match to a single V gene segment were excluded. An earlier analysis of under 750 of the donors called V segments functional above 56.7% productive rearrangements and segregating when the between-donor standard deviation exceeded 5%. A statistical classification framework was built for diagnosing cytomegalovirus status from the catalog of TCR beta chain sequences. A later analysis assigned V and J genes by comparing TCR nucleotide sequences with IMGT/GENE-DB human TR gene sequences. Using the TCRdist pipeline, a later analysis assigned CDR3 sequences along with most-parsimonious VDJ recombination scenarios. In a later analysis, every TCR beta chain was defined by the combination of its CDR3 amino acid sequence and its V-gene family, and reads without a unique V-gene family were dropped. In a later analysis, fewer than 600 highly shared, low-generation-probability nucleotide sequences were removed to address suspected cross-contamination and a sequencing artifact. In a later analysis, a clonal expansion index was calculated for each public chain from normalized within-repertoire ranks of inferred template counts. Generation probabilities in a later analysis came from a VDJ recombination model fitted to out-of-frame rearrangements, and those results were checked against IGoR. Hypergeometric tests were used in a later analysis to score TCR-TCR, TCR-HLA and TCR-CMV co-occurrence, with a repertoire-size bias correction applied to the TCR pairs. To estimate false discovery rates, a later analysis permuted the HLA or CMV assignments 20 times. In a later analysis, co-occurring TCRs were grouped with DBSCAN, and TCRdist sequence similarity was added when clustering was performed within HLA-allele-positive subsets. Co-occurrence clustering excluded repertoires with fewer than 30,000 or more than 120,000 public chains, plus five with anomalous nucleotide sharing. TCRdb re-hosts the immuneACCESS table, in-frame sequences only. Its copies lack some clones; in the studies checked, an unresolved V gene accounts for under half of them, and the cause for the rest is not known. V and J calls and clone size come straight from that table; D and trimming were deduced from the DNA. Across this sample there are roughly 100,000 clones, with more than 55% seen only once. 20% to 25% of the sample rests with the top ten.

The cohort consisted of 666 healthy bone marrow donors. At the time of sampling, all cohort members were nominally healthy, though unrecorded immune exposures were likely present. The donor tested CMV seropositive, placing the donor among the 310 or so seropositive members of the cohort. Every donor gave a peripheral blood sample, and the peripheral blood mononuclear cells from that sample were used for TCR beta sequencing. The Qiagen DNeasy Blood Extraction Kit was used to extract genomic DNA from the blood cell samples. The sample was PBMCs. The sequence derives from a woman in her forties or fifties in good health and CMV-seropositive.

The CDR3 has the sequence CASSLGTGSSYEQYF. In nucleotides, the sequence is TGTGCCAGCAGTCTCGGGACAGGCAGCTCCTACGAGCAGTACTTC. The chain was built from TRBV6-5 and TRBJ2-7, with 8 central nucleotides matching TRBD1. As encoded in the germline V gene, CDR1 is MNHEY while CDR2 is SVGAGI. The CDR3 numbers 15 residues from cysteine through phenylalanine. Only CDR3 DNA is held: 45 bases, read in frame from base 1. Compared with germline, V lacks 5 bases and J lacks 0 bases; bases without a gene match: 6.